Following are 31 T cell receptor beta chains from one sample sequenced in a study of regulatory T cells in long-lasting Graves disease. The time point denotes: persistent/refractory GD, antithyroid drugs over 5 years with positive TRAb. The TCR library was made from RNA that had been extracted from PBMCs in TRIzol. Library construction for TCR beta used iRepertoire HTBI primers and Arm-PCR of CDR3 regions. One entry per CDR3 protein, called by TCRdb with MiXCR from the multiplex PCR reads. This table has a few hundred thousand distinct CDR3 sequences, 20% to 25% appearing once. The sequencing used peripheral blood mononuclear cells (PBMCs), collected when the disease was refractory, from a patient treated with antithyroid drugs. The receptor source for this set is a female donor with Graves disease.

The J gene is TRBJ2-5, the V gene TRBV7-6; maybe TRBD2 (5 bases). There are 13 residues in the CDR3. V lost 6 bases to trimming and J lost 9 bases, with 17 bases between them. CDR1 is SGHVS, CDR2 FNYEAQ, per germline. CDR3 nucleotide sequence: TGTGCCAGCAGGGATGCGGGCCACTCGGCCCAGTACTTC. Its protein product is CASRDAGHSAQYF. Full variable domain (rest looked up from reference TRBV7-6 and TRBJ2-5): GAGVSQSPRYKVTKRGQDVALRCDPISGHVSLYWYRQALGQGPEFLTYFNYEAQQDKSGLPNDRFSAERPEGSISTLTIQRTEQRDSAMYRCASRDAGHSAQYFGPGTRLLVL.

The chain links TRBV20-1 to TRBJ1-5; tentatively, D is TRBD1 (6 bases). Germline V gene data show CDR1 as DFQATT and CDR2 as SNEGSKA (reference sequence). There are 15 residues in the CDR3. V was pared by 5 bases and J by 3 bases, with 17 bases between. As DNA, the CDR3 is TGCAGTGCTGCATACAGGGAGGCACACAATCAGCCCCAGCATTTT. This codes for CSAAYREAHNQPQHF.

The V and J genes are TRBV19 and TRBJ1-1; D not resolved. Germline V CDR1 and CDR2: LNHDA, SQIVND (reference sequence). This CDR3 has 15 residues. V lost 1 base to trimming and J lost 1 base, with 10 bases between them. CDR3 region: CASSIAWRRNTEAFF. The CDR3 DNA is TGTGCCAGTAGTATAGCTTGGCGCAGGAACACTGAAGCTTTCTTT.

This clonotype has at least ten counts. The V gene is TRBV2, the J gene TRBJ2-4, with TRBD2 matching 8 bases. V shed 7 bases and J 8 bases; nucleotides not matched to a gene: 13. The CDR3 covers 15 residues. In germline, CDR1 is SNHLY, CDR2 FYNNEI. This chain's CDR3 is CASNRKWPAGDIQYF. Written as DNA, the CDR3 is TGTGCCAGCAACCGGAAATGGCCAGCGGGAGACATTCAGTACTTC.

This clonotype was counted at least ten times. The V gene is TRBV6-5, the J gene TRBJ1-6; D gene uncertain. Germline V gene sequence: CDR1 MNHEY, CDR2 SVGAGI. V lost 2 bases, J lost 15 bases, and 14 bases lay in between. The CDR3 is 13 residues long. As DNA, the CDR3 is TGTGCCAGCAGTTACGAAGGGTCCCGGCACCTCCACTTT. Translating gives CASSYEGSRHLHF.

This clonotype has at least ten counts. The chain combines TRBV7-3 with TRBJ1-1; weak D call: TRBD1 (6 bases). Deletions cut 5 bases from V and 5 bases from J, with 12 bases between. The germline V gene encodes CDR1 SGHTA and CDR2 FQGTGA. The CDR3 runs to 13 residues. Here the CDR3 DNA reads TGTGCCAGCAGCACCCAACAGGGAACTGAAGCTTTCTTT. Translated, it gives CASSTQQGTEAFF.

This clonotype was observed many times. The chain combines TRBV2 with TRBJ2-2; D may be TRBD2 (7 bases). The V end lost 4 bases, the J end lost 3 bases, and 15 bases lay between the germline ends. The germline CDR1 and CDR2 sequences are SNHLY and FYNNEI. The CDR3 consists of 16 residues. The CDR3 loop is CASSGLGGGYTGELFF. CDR3 DNA sequence: TGTGCCAGCAGTGGGCTTGGCGGGGGCTACACCGGGGAGCTGTTTTTT.

On this clonotype itself: A clone one base away is much larger, so this may be a read error. The chain carries TRBV29-1 and TRBJ1-2; 9 bases are a match to TRBD1. The CDR3 covers 13 residues. In germline, CDR1 is SQVTM, CDR2 ANQGSEA. The chain's CDR3 is CSVVAGTGNGCTF. The CDR3 coding sequence is TGCAGCGTTGTCGCAGGGACAGGGAATGGCTGCACCTTC.

The table lists this clonotype with a few counts. V usage is TRBV20-1 and J usage is TRBJ1-2; tentative D call: TRBD1 (6 bases). Germline V CDR1 and CDR2: DFQATT, SNEGSKA (reference sequence). The V end was cut by 3 bases, the J end by 5 bases, with 13 bases between. This CDR3 has 13 residues. The CDR3 region is CSAREGEGYGYTF. CDR3 coding DNA: TGCAGTGCTAGGGAGGGGGAAGGGTATGGCTACACCTTC.

The sample holds many counts of this clonotype. This chain connects TRBV19 to TRBJ2-2, with TRBD2 as a possible D gene (6 bases). The germline V gene encodes CDR1 LNHDA and CDR2 SQIVND (reference sequence). Trimming took 6 bases from V and 0 from J, leaving 14 bases between them. This CDR3 region has 16 residues. Here the CDR3 reads CASRNGGTTNTGELFF. The CDR3 nucleotides are TGTGCCAGTAGGAATGGCGGGACCACGAACACCGGGGAGCTGTTTTTT.

This clonotype was observed at least ten times. V usage is TRBV6-1 and J usage is TRBJ1-1, with D unresolved. The germline V gene encodes CDR1 MNHNS and CDR2 SASEGT. This CDR3 has 14 amino acids. Trimming cost V 7 bases and J 0 bases, with 12 bases left between them. This CDR3 is CASIEHGMNTEAFF. CDR3 coding DNA: TGTGCCAGCATCGAGCACGGGATGAACACTGAAGCTTTCTTT.

Note on this clonotype: This may be a read error: a much more frequent sequence differs by one nucleotide. J is TRBJ1-4 and V is TRBV2, with D maybe TRBD1 (6 bases). The CDR3 covers 12 residues. Germline CDR1 is SNHLY and CDR2 is FYNNEI. Trimming left V 11 bases short and J 8 bases short, with 15 bases between. CDR3 in DNA: TGTGCCGGCAACAGGGAAGACGAAAAACTGTTTTTT. It encodes CAGNREDEKLFF.

The chain is built from TRBV10-3 and TRBJ1-1, with TRBD1 as a possible D gene (6 bases). The V end was cut by 6 bases, the J end by 1 base, with 9 bases between. The length of the CDR3 is 13 residues. The germline CDR1 and CDR2 sequences are ENHRY and SYGVKD. CDR3 in amino acids: CAISSTGNTEAFF. The CDR3 DNA follows: TGTGCCATCAGCTCGACAGGGAACACTGAAGCTTTCTTT.

Details on this clonotype: This could be a read error, since a much larger clone is one nucleotide away. The CDR3 sequence: CASSGLPVGGNQETQYF. The CDR3 nucleotides are TGTGCCAGCAGTGGACTCCCCGTGGGGGGGAACCAAGAGACCCAGTACTTC. The chain joins TRBV25-1 to TRBJ2-7; 7 bases are shared with TRBD2. Judging by the DNA end, TRBJ2-5 fits better; the J call may be wrong. CDR1 and CDR2 (germline): MGHDK, SYGVNS. CDR3 length equals 17 residues.

This clonotype came up a few times. J is TRBJ2-2 and V is TRBV11-2, with D tentatively TRBD2 (6 bases). This CDR3 has 15 amino acids. Germline loops: CDR1 SGHAT, CDR2 FQNNGV. V lost 3 bases and J 6 bases, leaving 14 bases between the germline ends. This CDR3 is CASSFAAWRAGELFF. CDR3 bases: TGTGCCAGCAGCTTCGCAGCGTGGAGGGCCGGGGAGCTGTTTTTT.

This clonotype was observed a handful of times. This chain connects TRBV5-1 to TRBJ2-3; D is possibly TRBD2 (5 bases). From germline, CDR1 is SGHRS and CDR2 YFSETQ. This CDR3 contains 17 residues. Trimming took off 4 bases at V and 0 bases at J, with 18 bases between the two ends. The CDR3 loop reads CASSPFLGRTSTDTQYF. The CDR3 region has the DNA TGCGCCAGCAGCCCTTTTCTCGGACGGACTAGCACAGATACGCAGTATTTT.

This clonotype occurred many times. This chain uses TRBV24-1 with TRBJ2-7; 10 nucleotides align to TRBD1. Germline CDR1 and CDR2: KGHDR and SFDVKD. The V gene end was trimmed by 7 bases and the J gene end by 5 bases; junction bases not matched to a gene: 7. The CDR3 contains 14 residues. The CDR3 loop reads CATSPGQGFHEQYF. The CDR3 DNA sequence: TGTGCCACCAGCCCGGGACAGGGGTTCCACGAGCAGTACTTC.

The V gene is TRBV11-2, the J gene TRBJ2-3; 7 nucleotides agree with TRBD2. Germline CDR1 SGHAT, CDR2 FQNNGV. Unmatched junction bases numbered 9, after V lost 4 bases and J lost 2 bases. CDR3 length equals 16 residues. The CDR3 sequence is CASSSAEAGITDTQYF. The CDR3 DNA reads as TGTGCCAGCAGCTCCGCCGAAGCGGGGATCACAGATACGCAGTATTTT.

This chain connects TRBV12-3 or TRBV12-4 to TRBJ2-1; TRBD2 aligns across 8 bases. V lost 8 bases and J lost 6; bases outside the gene matches: 9. The CDR3 contains 14 residues. CDR3 nucleotides: TGTGCCAGCGGGAACGGGAGGGAGGTCAATGAGCAGTTCTTC. This codes for CASGNGREVNEQFF.

V usage is TRBV12-3 or TRBV12-4 and J usage is TRBJ2-7; 9 bases line up with TRBD1. Losses at the gene ends were 4 bases for V and 4 bases for J; bases not matched to a gene: 5. The CDR3 covers 14 residues. Written as DNA, the CDR3 is TGTGCCAGCAGTTCTACAGGGGGCAGGTACGAGCAGTACTTC. Encoded protein: CASSSTGGRYEQYF.

The CDR3 DNA reads TGTGCCAGTAGTATTCGGGCTCATGTCCCCTCTGGAAACACCATATATTTT. As protein: CASSIRAHVPSGNTIYF. The chain is built from TRBV19 and TRBJ1-3; D call uncertain. From germline, CDR1 is LNHDA and CDR2 SQIVND (reference sequence). The CDR3 sequence is 17 residues long. Trimming took off 3 bases at V and 0 bases at J, with 15 bases between the two ends.

This rearrangement joins TRBV5-1 to TRBJ2-7, with a weak D call TRBD1 (6 bases). Germline V CDR1 and CDR2: SGHRS, YFSETQ. The CDR3 runs to 15 residues. V lost 4 bases and J 4 bases, leaving 18 bases between the germline ends. CDR3 region: CASSPDSFVGYEQYF. Written as DNA, the CDR3 is TGCGCCAGCAGCCCGGACAGCTTTGTGGGTTACGAGCAGTACTTC.

This clonotype was seen repeatedly, ten times or more. The chain couples TRBV11-3 to TRBJ2-7; 8 bases map to TRBD2. Germline V lookup: CDR1 SGHNT, CDR2 YENEEA. CDR3 size: 16 residues. Losses at the gene ends were 0 bases for V and 1 base for J; bases not matched to a gene: 5. The CDR3, as DNA: TGTGCCAGCAGCTTAGAATTTGCGGGAGGTTCCTACGAGCAGTACTTC. It yields the protein CASSLEFAGGSYEQYF.

This clonotype was seen many times. V and J are TRBV13 and TRBJ1-2; 7 bases map to TRBD1. V lost 5 bases, J lost 4 bases, and 16 bases stayed unmatched. The germline CDR1 and CDR2 sequences are PRHDT and FYEKMQ (reference sequence). The CDR3 length is 17 residues. Here the CDR3 reads CASSRNRGGAGSYGYTF. The DNA of the CDR3 is TGTGCCAGCAGCCGAAACAGGGGTGGAGCTGGCTCCTATGGCTACACCTTC.

This clonotype has more than one count but fewer than ten. This chain links TRBV2 with TRBJ2-3, with 13 nucleotides matching TRBD2. This CDR3 contains 13 residues. Losses at the gene ends were 5 bases for V and 9 bases for J; bases not matched to a gene: 2. Germline values: CDR1 SNHLY, CDR2 FYNNEI. CDR3 residues: CASSLTSGRTQYF. Written as DNA, the CDR3 is TGTGCCAGCAGTCTGACTAGCGGGAGGACGCAGTATTTT.

This clonotype was observed many times. The chain employs TRBV11-2 and TRBJ2-2; 8 positions match TRBD1. Germline V CDR1 and CDR2: SGHAT, FQNNGV. The junction had 6 bases not matched to a gene; V was cut back by 5 bases and J by 1 base. The CDR3 spans 16 residues. Written as DNA, the CDR3 is TGTGCCAGCAGCCAGACAGGGGCATTGAACACCGGGGAGCTGTTTTTT. It encodes CASSQTGALNTGELFF.

A remark on this clonotype: Sequence at one end of the junction differs from germline and may be a read error. The V gene is TRBV27, the J gene TRBJ2-7; D ambiguous. Germline CDR1 reads MNHEY; CDR2 reads SMNVEV (reference sequence). The CDR3 totals 14 residues. CDR3 sequence (DNA): TGTGCCGGCAGTGCCTCCACACTTTCCTACGAGCAGTACTTC. It translates to CAGSASTLSYEQYF.

With regard to this clonotype: A much more abundant neighbour one base away suggests this may be a read error. The chain carries TRBV28 and TRBJ1-1; D is uncertain. The CDR3 contains 13 residues. Germline values: CDR1 MDHEN, CDR2 SYDVKM. With 4 bases removed from V and 11 bases from J, the gap between germline ends came to 17 bases. The CDR3 nucleotides are TGTGCCAGCAGTTCGCTGACACTTCGGGATGCTTTCTTT. Amino acids: CASSSLTLRDAFF.

This clonotype was picked up many times. The chain is built from TRBV6-2 or TRBV6-3 and TRBJ2-7, with a weak D call TRBD1 (6 bases). The CDR3 contains 16 residues. From germline, CDR1 is MNHEY and CDR2 SVGEGT. Deletions cut 2 bases from V and 5 bases from J, with 19 bases between. CDR3 region: CASSYLTGTPENEQYF. Written as DNA, the CDR3 is TGTGCCAGCAGTTACCTTACAGGGACCCCAGAGAACGAGCAGTACTTC.

The sample holds a few counts of this clonotype. V is TRBV19 and J is TRBJ2-2, with D unresolved. This CDR3 is built from 13 residues. Trimming took 5 bases from V and 5 from J, leaving 9 bases between them. The V gene's germline CDR1 is LNHDA and CDR2 SQIVND (reference sequence). The CDR3 is CASSDGNTGELFF. The CDR3, as DNA: TGTGCCAGTAGTGATGGGAATACCGGGGAGCTGTTTTTT.

V is TRBV6-1 and J is TRBJ1-4, with D unresolved. Germline loops: CDR1 MNHNS, CDR2 SASEGT. CDR3 length equals 15 residues. The V end lost 6 bases, the J end lost 0 bases, and 11 bases lay between the germline ends. For the CDR3, the DNA is TGTGCCAGCAGCCTGGACCTCGCAACTAATGAAAAACTGTTTTTT. As protein: CASSLDLATNEKLFF.